Presented here are 5 T cell receptor beta chains from one specimen sequenced in a study of PD-L1 blockade in urothelial cancer. Libraries were prepared by immunoSEQ multiplex PCR; TCRdb keeps only in-frame clonotypes and omits some of them. This sample has about 40,000 clones, with around 83% found just once. The sequencing used PBMCs, collected around atezolizumab (anti-PD-L1) treatment. These receptors were collected from a man in his fifties or sixties with urothelial cancer.

This clone is a singleton in its sample. The chain has TRBV2 and TRBJ1-2, with 11 nucleotides matching TRBD1. CDR1 is SNHLY, CDR2 FYNNEI, per germline. Germline trimming cut 5 bases from V and 5 bases from J; bases unmatched to any gene: 7. The CDR3 is made up of 15 amino acids. The chain's CDR3 is CASSLGQGAGYGYTF. CDR3 DNA: TGTGCCAGCAGTCTTGGACAGGGGGCTGGGTATGGCTACACCTTC. Filled out from reference TRBV2 and TRBJ1-2, the complete variable domain reads EPEVTQTPSHQVTQMGQEVILRCVPISNHLYFYWYRQILGQKVEFLVSFYNNEISEKSEIFDDQFSVERPDGSNFTLKIRSTKLEDSAMYFCASSLGQGAGYGYTFGSGTRLTVV.

The rearrangement uses TRBV27 and TRBJ1-1, with 8 bases fitting TRBD1. This CDR3 is 15 amino acids long. Germline V gene lookup returns CDR1 MNHEY and CDR2 SMNVEV (reference sequence). J lost 4 bases, V lost 6 bases, and 10 bases had no gene match. The CDR3 DNA reads as TGTGCCAGCAGGTTGACCGGGACAGGCTCCACTGAAGCTTTCTTT. It is translated as CASRLTGTGSTEAFF.

The chain joins TRBV5-1 to TRBJ2-2, with 8 bases that match TRBD2. The trim removed 6 bases at V and 1 base at J, leaving 8 bases unmatched. There are 16 residues in the CDR3. CDR1 is SGHRS, CDR2 YFSETQ, per germline. The CDR3 nucleotides read TGCGCCAGCAACTCCGGACTAGCCAAGAACACCGGGGAGCTGTTTTTT. Amino acid sequence: CASNSGLAKNTGELFF.

As regards this clone: Mismatch with germline at one junction end may stem from a read error. V and J are TRBV7-7 and TRBJ2-7; TRBD1 matches 11 bases. Germline V gives CDR1 SSHAT, CDR2 FNYEAQ (reference sequence). This CDR3 contains 15 residues. The DNA of the CDR3 is TGTGCTAGCAGCCCCGGGACAGGGGGTATAGGCGAGCAGTACTTC. Translating it yields CASSPGTGGIGEQYF.

The chain employs TRBV19 and TRBJ1-6; weak D call: TRBD1 (5 bases). The CDR3 contains 14 residues. Trimming removed 7 bases from V and 7 bases from J, with 14 bases in between. Germline V CDR1 and CDR2: LNHDA, SQIVND (reference sequence). For the CDR3, the DNA is TGTGCCAGTACATTCGCAGGGAAAAATTCACCCCTCCACTTT. The encoded protein is CASTFAGKNSPLHF. The full variable domain, in which reference TRBV19 and TRBJ1-6 provide the parts outside the CDR3, is DGGITQSPKYLFRKEGQNVTLSCEQNLNHDAMYWYRQDPGQGLRLIYYSQIVNDFQKGDIAEGYSVSREKKESFPLTVTSAQKNPTAFYLCASTFAGKNSPLHFGNGTRLTVT.